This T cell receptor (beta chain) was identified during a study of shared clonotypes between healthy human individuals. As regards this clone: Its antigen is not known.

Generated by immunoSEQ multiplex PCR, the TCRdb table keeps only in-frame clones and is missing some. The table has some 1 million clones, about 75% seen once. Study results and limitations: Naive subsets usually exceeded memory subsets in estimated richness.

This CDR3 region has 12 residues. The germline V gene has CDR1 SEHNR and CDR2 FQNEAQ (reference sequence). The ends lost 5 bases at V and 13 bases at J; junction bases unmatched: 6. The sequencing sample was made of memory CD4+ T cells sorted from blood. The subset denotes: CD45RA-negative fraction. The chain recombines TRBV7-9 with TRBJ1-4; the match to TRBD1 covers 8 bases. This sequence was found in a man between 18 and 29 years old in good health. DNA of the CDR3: TGTGCCAGCAGCGGAGACAGGGGCGGACTGTTTTTT. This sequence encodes CASSGDRGGLFF.